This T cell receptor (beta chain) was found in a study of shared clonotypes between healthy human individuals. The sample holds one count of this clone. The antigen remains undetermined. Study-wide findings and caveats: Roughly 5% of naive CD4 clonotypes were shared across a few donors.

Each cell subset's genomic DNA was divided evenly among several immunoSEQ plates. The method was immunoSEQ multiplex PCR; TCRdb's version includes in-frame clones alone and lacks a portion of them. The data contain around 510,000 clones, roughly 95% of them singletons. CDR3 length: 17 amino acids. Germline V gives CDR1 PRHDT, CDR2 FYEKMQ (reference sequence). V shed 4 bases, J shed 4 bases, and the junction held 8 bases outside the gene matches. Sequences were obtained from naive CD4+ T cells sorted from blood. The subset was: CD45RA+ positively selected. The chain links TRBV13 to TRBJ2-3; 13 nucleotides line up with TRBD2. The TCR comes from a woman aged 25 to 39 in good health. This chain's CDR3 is CASSSSGTSGKADTQYF. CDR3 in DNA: TGTGCCAGCAGCTCCTCCGGGACTAGCGGGAAAGCAGATACGCAGTATTTT. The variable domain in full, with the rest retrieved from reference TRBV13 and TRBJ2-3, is AAGVIQSPRHLIKEKRETATLKCYPIPRHDTVYWYQQGPGQDPQFLISFYEKMQSDKGSIPDRFSAQQFSDYHSELNMSSLELGDSALYFCASSSSGTSGKADTQYFGPGTRLTVL.